Listed below are T cell receptor beta chains from one sample, sequenced in a study of blood T cell repertoires in COVID-19. Clones were sequenced by immunoSEQ multiplex PCR, and TCRdb holds only the in-frame ones, with some missing. The sample lists around 150,000 clones, about 88% occurring once. The sequenced sample was peripheral blood. These receptors originate from a man aged 35-49 years with acute or convalescent COVID-19. The CDR3 runs from the conserved cysteine through the conserved F or W. The order of the fields is clone size, J gene, D gene, V gene, CDR3 DNA, CDR3 protein. The D gene is left open where the match is weak. Size is stated for part of the rows, as once, few or many counts, or as a class when the clone is expanded.

clone size: NA
J gene: TRBJ2-5
D gene: NA
V gene: TRBV6-5
CDR3 DNA: TGTGCCAGCAGACCGACAGGACAAGAGACCCAGTACTTC
CDR3 protein: CASRPTGQETQYF

clone size: NA
J gene: TRBJ1-2
D gene: TRBD1
V gene: TRBV5-1
CDR3 DNA: TGCGCCAGCAGCTCTACAGGGGGTGAGCGTGGCTACACCTTC
CDR3 protein: CASSSTGGERGYTF

clone size: NA
J gene: TRBJ2-2
D gene: NA
V gene: TRBV6-4
CDR3 DNA: TGTGCCAGCGGCCGGGAGTCGACCGGGGAGCTGTTTTTT
CDR3 protein: CASGRESTGELFF

clone size: NA
J gene: TRBJ1-4
D gene: NA
V gene: TRBV11-2
CDR3 DNA: TGTGCCAGCAGCTCCCCAGGGGTAGCTAATGAAAAACTGTTTTTT
CDR3 protein: CASSSPGVANEKLFF

clone size: NA
J gene: TRBJ1-6
D gene: NA
V gene: TRBV7-3
CDR3 DNA: TGTGCCAGCAGCCCAGGGACATCGCGTTCACCCCTCCACTTT
CDR3 protein: CASSPGTSRSPLHF

clone size: NA
J gene: TRBJ2-3
D gene: NA
V gene: TRBV10-1
CDR3 DNA: TGCGCCAGCAGTGGACAGTCAGATACGCAGTATTTT
CDR3 protein: CASSGQSDTQYF

clone size: NA
J gene: TRBJ2-2
D gene: TRBD2
V gene: TRBV7-3
CDR3 DNA: TGTGCCAGCAGCTACGGACTAGCCAGCACCGGGGAGCTGTTTTTT
CDR3 protein: CASSYGLASTGELFF

clone size: NA
J gene: TRBJ2-5
D gene: TRBD2
V gene: TRBV5-1
CDR3 DNA: TGCGCCAGCAGCACGGAAGGGGCGGGGGGGCCCATCAAAGAGACCCAGTACTTC
CDR3 protein: CASSTEGAGGPIKETQYF

clone size: NA
J gene: TRBJ1-2
D gene: NA
V gene: TRBV2
CDR3 DNA: TGTGCCAGCAGCCCGGTCGAGACAGAGTATCATGGCTACACCTTC
CDR3 protein: CASSPVETEYHGYTF

clone size: NA
J gene: TRBJ1-4
D gene: TRBD1
V gene: TRBV19
CDR3 DNA: TGTGCCAGTAGTGGACAGGGTTTGAAGGAAAAACTGTTTTTT
CDR3 protein: CASSGQGLKEKLFF

clone size: NA
J gene: TRBJ1-2
D gene: NA
V gene: TRBV7-2
CDR3 DNA: TGTGCCAGCAGCTTAGGGGTGGGTAGAGGTGGCTACACCTTC
CDR3 protein: CASSLGVGRGGYTF

clone size: NA
J gene: TRBJ2-2
D gene: NA
V gene: TRBV2
CDR3 DNA: TGTGCCAGCAGTGTAGGGGGGGCCATGAACACCGGGGAGCTGTTTTTT
CDR3 protein: CASSVGGAMNTGELFF

clone size: NA
J gene: TRBJ2-3
D gene: TRBD1
V gene: TRBV7-9
CDR3 DNA: TGTGCCAGCAGAACGGACAGGGACGGCACAGATACGCAGTATTTT
CDR3 protein: CASRTDRDGTDTQYF

clone size: NA
J gene: TRBJ2-4
D gene: NA
V gene: TRBV4-3
CDR3 DNA: TGCGCCAGCAGCCCTACGGCGGGGACCAAAAACATTCAGTACTTC
CDR3 protein: CASSPTAGTKNIQYF

clone size: NA
J gene: TRBJ1-6
D gene: NA
V gene: TRBV18
CDR3 DNA: TGTGCCAGCTCATGGTCTGGCAGTACGGGTAATTCACCCCTCCACTTT
CDR3 protein: CASSWSGSTGNSPLHF

clone size: NA
J gene: TRBJ1-1
D gene: NA
V gene: TRBV6-2/TRBV6-3
CDR3 DNA: TGTGCCAGCAGCCCCCACTGGACAGTGAACACTGAAGCTTTCTTT
CDR3 protein: CASSPHWTVNTEAFF

clone size: NA
J gene: TRBJ1-5
D gene: NA
V gene: TRBV27
CDR3 DNA: TGTGCCAGCAGTTTGGGACTGTGGATCAATCAGCCCCAGCATTTT
CDR3 protein: CASSLGLWINQPQHF

clone size: NA
J gene: TRBJ1-2
D gene: NA
V gene: TRBV4-1
CDR3 DNA: TGCGCCAGCAGCCAAGACCCAGGGCAGGACTATGGCTACACCTTC
CDR3 protein: CASSQDPGQDYGYTF

clone size: NA
J gene: TRBJ2-1
D gene: TRBD2
V gene: TRBV5-1
CDR3 DNA: TGCGCCAGCAGCTCGGGTAGCGGGACCCCCAATGAGCAGTTCTTC
CDR3 protein: CASSSGSGTPNEQFF

clone size: NA
J gene: TRBJ2-6
D gene: NA
V gene: TRBV2
CDR3 DNA: TGTGCCAGCAGCCAGGACACCTCTGGGGCCAACGTCCTGACTTTC
CDR3 protein: CASSQDTSGANVLTF

clone size: NA
J gene: TRBJ1-3
D gene: NA
V gene: TRBV7-2
CDR3 DNA: TGTGCCAGCAGCTTCGGAGGGCTTGGAAACACCATATATTTT
CDR3 protein: CASSFGGLGNTIYF

clone size: NA
J gene: TRBJ2-2
D gene: NA
V gene: TRBV5-4
CDR3 DNA: TGTGCCAGCAGCTTGTTTGGTGTACGGGACACCGGGGAGCTGTTTTTT
CDR3 protein: CASSLFGVRDTGELFF

clone size: once
J gene: TRBJ2-3
D gene: NA
V gene: TRBV3-1/TRBV3-2
CDR3 DNA: TGTGCCAGCAGCCAAGATCTAACAGCCTCCCCTAGCACAGATACGCAGTATTTT
CDR3 protein: CASSQDLTASPSTDTQYF

clone size: NA
J gene: TRBJ2-7
D gene: NA
V gene: TRBV7-9
CDR3 DNA: TGTGCCAGCAGCTCGCCCTACGGGGAGCAGTACTTC
CDR3 protein: CASSSPYGEQYF

clone size: few
J gene: TRBJ1-1
D gene: TRBD1
V gene: TRBV4-1
CDR3 DNA: TGCGCCAGCAGCTTCGACACCACAGGGGTTGAAGCTTTCTTT
CDR3 protein: CASSFDTTGVEAFF

clone size: NA
J gene: TRBJ2-1
D gene: TRBD2
V gene: TRBV11-2
CDR3 DNA: TGTGCCAGCAGCCATCTTGCGGGGGGCTCCTACAATGAGCAGTTCTTC
CDR3 protein: CASSHLAGGSYNEQFF

clone size: NA
J gene: TRBJ1-5
D gene: NA
V gene: TRBV5-6
CDR3 DNA: TGTGCCAGCAGCTTGGCCGGGAGCCAGGGAGGCGCGCAGCCCCAGCATTTT
CDR3 protein: CASSLAGSQGGAQPQHF

clone size: NA
J gene: TRBJ2-5
D gene: TRBD2
V gene: TRBV4-1
CDR3 DNA: TGCGCCAGCAGCCAAGAGAGATCTAGCGGAGACCAAGGTGCTAGAACCCAGTACTTC
CDR3 protein: CASSQERSSGDQGARTQYF

clone size: NA
J gene: TRBJ1-1
D gene: TRBD1
V gene: TRBV11-2
CDR3 DNA: TGTGCCAGCAGTCCAGGGGGCAGGGCTGAAGCTTTCTTT
CDR3 protein: CASSPGGRAEAFF

clone size: NA
J gene: TRBJ2-5
D gene: TRBD2
V gene: TRBV18
CDR3 DNA: TGTGCCAGCTCACCCCGGCCAGCGGGGGGGCACGAGACCCAGTACTTC
CDR3 protein: CASSPRPAGGHETQYF

clone size: NA
J gene: TRBJ1-5
D gene: NA
V gene: TRBV6-2/TRBV6-3
CDR3 DNA: TGTGCCAGCAGCCCCCCGGGGGGCAATCAGCCCCAGCATTTT
CDR3 protein: CASSPPGGNQPQHF

clone size: NA
J gene: TRBJ1-1
D gene: NA
V gene: TRBV18
CDR3 DNA: TGTGCCAGCTCACCAAAGGGGGTAATGAACACTGAAGCTTTCTTT
CDR3 protein: CASSPKGVMNTEAFF

clone size: NA
J gene: TRBJ1-2
D gene: TRBD1
V gene: TRBV2
CDR3 DNA: TGTGCCAGCAGTGTGGACAGGGCGGCTAACTATGGCTACACCTTC
CDR3 protein: CASSVDRAANYGYTF

clone size: NA
J gene: TRBJ1-2
D gene: NA
V gene: TRBV24-1
CDR3 DNA: TGTGCCACCAGTGGGGGCCGGTTGTATGGCTACACCTTC
CDR3 protein: CATSGGRLYGYTF

clone size: NA
J gene: TRBJ2-1
D gene: TRBD2
V gene: TRBV7-2
CDR3 DNA: TGTGCCAGCAGTTTGACTAGCGGGGGAGCGTACGCCTCCTACAATGAGCAGTTCTTC
CDR3 protein: CASSLTSGGAYASYNEQFF

clone size: NA
J gene: TRBJ2-1
D gene: NA
V gene: TRBV30
CDR3 DNA: TGTGCCTGGAGTGTACGGCGGGGGCCGGGGAATGAGCAGTTCTTC
CDR3 protein: CAWSVRRGPGNEQFF

clone size: NA
J gene: TRBJ1-5
D gene: NA
V gene: TRBV6-5
CDR3 DNA: TGTGCCAGCAGTCCCCTCTGGCGGCAGCCCCAGCATTTT
CDR3 protein: CASSPLWRQPQHF

clone size: NA
J gene: TRBJ1-5
D gene: TRBD1
V gene: TRBV11-2
CDR3 DNA: TGTGCCAGCAGCTTAGACAGGGGGTGGGGACAGCCCCAGCATTTT
CDR3 protein: CASSLDRGWGQPQHF

clone size: NA
J gene: TRBJ1-5
D gene: NA
V gene: TRBV5-1
CDR3 DNA: TGCGCCAGCAGCTTGGTTGGGGGGAGCAATCAGCCCCAGCATTTT
CDR3 protein: CASSLVGGSNQPQHF

clone size: NA
J gene: TRBJ2-7
D gene: NA
V gene: TRBV7-2
CDR3 DNA: TGTGCCAGCAGCTTGAATAGCGGAACCTACGAGCAGTACTTC
CDR3 protein: CASSLNSGTYEQYF

clone size: NA
J gene: TRBJ2-3
D gene: NA
V gene: TRBV9
CDR3 DNA: TGTGCCAGCAGCGCCCTGAGCACAGATACGCAGTATTTT
CDR3 protein: CASSALSTDTQYF

clone size: NA
J gene: TRBJ1-4
D gene: NA
V gene: TRBV19
CDR3 DNA: TGTGCCAGTAGGAGGGGGTTCGGTAGTGAAAAACTGTTTTTT
CDR3 protein: CASRRGFGSEKLFF

clone size: NA
J gene: TRBJ2-7
D gene: NA
V gene: TRBV18
CDR3 DNA: TGTGCCAGCTCACCTAGAGAGAACGAGCAGTACTTC
CDR3 protein: CASSPRENEQYF